The clone carrying this TCR beta chain was found a few times. This sample was taken from a study of blood T cell repertoires in COVID-19. Repertoires were generated with immunoSEQ multiplex PCR, while TCRdb's copy carries only in-frame clones and drops some. The table shows 200,000 to 250,000 clones, with roughly 89% occurring only once. Per the germline V gene, CDR1 is SGHDT and CDR2 is YYEEEE. The CDR3 is made up of 13 amino acids. V lost 9 bases and J lost 5; bases outside the gene matches: 9. Sequenced material: peripheral blood. The genes are TRBV5-6 and TRBJ1-2; 8 bases match TRBD1. The TCR was taken from a man younger than 40 who had recovered from COVID-19. CDR3: CATDTDRGYGYTF. The DNA of the CDR3 is TGTGCCACCGATACCGACAGGGGTTATGGCTACACCTTC.